These T cell receptor beta chains were read from a single sample in a study of T-cell memory formation after mild COVID-19. TCRdb reanalysed the 5' RACE reads using MiXCR and keeps one entry per CDR3 protein. This sample has approximately 500,000 distinct CDR3 sequences, with around 25% found just once. Material for sequencing was PBMCs or a T cell subset sorted from them (not recorded which). The receptors stem from an adult woman who had mild COVID-19 (a few samples of this study predate the infection). Cell type and time point are not known. The CDR3 runs from the conserved cysteine through the conserved F or W. A D gene is named only where the DNA matches it firmly. Expanded clones are given a class, and other clones once, few, many or no size at all.

.,18,TRBJ1-5,few,TRBV15,CATSRDERALYSNQPQHF,TGTGCCACCAGCAGGGACGAGAGGGCCCTGTATAGCAATCAGCCCCAGCATTTT
TRBD2,15,TRBJ2-3,.,TRBV5-5,CASSPRGGVADTQYF,TGTGCCAGCAGCCCCCGGGGGGGGGTCGCAGATACGCAGTATTTT
.,13,TRBJ2-7,.,TRBV7-2,CASTRYVAKEQYF,TGTGCCAGCACCAGATACGTCGCTAAGGAGCAGTACTTC
TRBD1,13,TRBJ1-4,.,TRBV6-1,CASRRDSSEKLFF,TGTGCCAGCCGCCGGGACAGCAGTGAAAAACTGTTTTTT
TRBD2,20,TRBJ2-1,.,TRBV5-4,CASSPWELAGGGTPYNEQFF,TGTGCCAGCAGCCCCTGGGAACTAGCGGGAGGGGGGACTCCCTACAATGAGCAGTTCTTC
.,18,TRBJ1-2,once,TRBV20-1,CSARPASGLGGANYGYTF,TGCAGTGCTAGACCGGCTAGTGGTCTGGGGGGCGCCAACTATGGCTACACCTTC
.,16,TRBJ2-7,.,TRBV7-8,CASSPHRLVRVYEQYF,TGTGCCAGCAGCCCCCACCGGTTGGTTAGAGTCTACGAGCAGTACTTC
TRBD1,14,TRBJ2-5,many,TRBV7-7,CASSPTGGGETQYF,TGTGCCAGCAGCCCGACAGGGGGCGGAGAGACCCAGTACTTC
.,13,TRBJ2-2,.,TRBV5-1,CASMELLAGELFF,TGCGCCAGCATGGAACTGCTCGCCGGGGAGCTGTTTTTT
.,12,TRBJ2-1,few,TRBV11-3,CASSLENPEQFF,TGTGCCAGCAGCTTAGAGAATCCTGAGCAGTTCTTC
.,16,TRBJ2-5,few,TRBV7-8,CASSLAVASDWETQYF,TGTGCCAGCAGCTTAGCGGTGGCTAGCGACTGGGAGACCCAGTACTTC
TRBD1,14,TRBJ2-1,.,TRBV12-3/TRBV12-4,CASSKQGALNEQFF,TGTGCCAGCAGTAAACAGGGGGCTTTGAATGAGCAGTTCTTC
TRBD1,13,TRBJ1-5,few,TRBV6-5,CASRPDRRGPQHF,TGTGCCAGCAGACCGGACAGGCGGGGGCCCCAGCATTTT
.,15,TRBJ1-4,.,TRBV6-6,CASSPSRGGNEKLFF,TGTGCCAGCAGTCCGAGTAGGGGGGGGAATGAAAAACTGTTTTTT
.,15,TRBJ2-4,.,TRBV28,CASSLYWDPKNIQYF,TGTGCCAGCAGTTTATATTGGGACCCCAAAAACATTCAGTACTTC
TRBD1,15,TRBJ2-7,.,TRBV7-2,CASSFTGTGSYEQYF,TGTGCCAGCAGCTTTACGGGGACAGGGTCCTACGAGCAGTACTTC
.,13,TRBJ2-1,.,TRBV29-1,CSVVKSSYNEQFF,TGCAGCGTTGTCAAAAGCTCCTACAATGAGCAGTTCTTC
.,15,TRBJ2-7,.,TRBV18,CASSNPDSGLDEQYF,TGTGCCAGCTCGAACCCGGACAGCGGACTGGACGAGCAGTACTTC
TRBD2,18,TRBJ2-1,.,TRBV5-6,CASSLARGRGRSYNEQFF,TGTGCCAGCAGCTTGGCCCGCGGGAGGGGACGCTCCTACAATGAGCAGTTCTTC
.,15,TRBJ2-7,.,TRBV12-3/TRBV12-4,CASSFQAGVVDEQYF,TGTGCCAGCAGTTTTCAGGCAGGGGTGGTCGACGAGCAGTACTTC
TRBD1,12,TRBJ2-1,.,TRBV5-1,CASSWTGPEQFF,TGCGCCAGCAGCTGGACAGGGCCTGAGCAGTTCTTC
.,17,TRBJ2-1,few,TRBV12-3/TRBV12-4,CASSSPPVAKTYNEQFF,TGTGCCAGCAGTTCCCCCCCAGTAGCGAAGACGTACAATGAGCAGTTCTTC
.,13,TRBJ1-3,.,TRBV18,CASSPSFGDTIYF,TGTGCCAGCTCACCGTCATTTGGAGACACCATATATTTT
.,12,TRBJ1-4,.,TRBV10-3,CAISKGGEKLFF,TGTGCCATCAGCAAAGGGGGTGAAAAACTGTTTTTT
.,13,TRBJ1-4,.,TRBV5-1,CASRGATNEKLFF,TGCGCCAGCAGGGGGGCGACTAATGAAAAACTGTTTTTT
.,12,TRBJ2-3,few,TRBV4-2,CASSQGVDTQYF,TGTGCCAGCAGCCAAGGTGTCGATACGCAGTATTTT